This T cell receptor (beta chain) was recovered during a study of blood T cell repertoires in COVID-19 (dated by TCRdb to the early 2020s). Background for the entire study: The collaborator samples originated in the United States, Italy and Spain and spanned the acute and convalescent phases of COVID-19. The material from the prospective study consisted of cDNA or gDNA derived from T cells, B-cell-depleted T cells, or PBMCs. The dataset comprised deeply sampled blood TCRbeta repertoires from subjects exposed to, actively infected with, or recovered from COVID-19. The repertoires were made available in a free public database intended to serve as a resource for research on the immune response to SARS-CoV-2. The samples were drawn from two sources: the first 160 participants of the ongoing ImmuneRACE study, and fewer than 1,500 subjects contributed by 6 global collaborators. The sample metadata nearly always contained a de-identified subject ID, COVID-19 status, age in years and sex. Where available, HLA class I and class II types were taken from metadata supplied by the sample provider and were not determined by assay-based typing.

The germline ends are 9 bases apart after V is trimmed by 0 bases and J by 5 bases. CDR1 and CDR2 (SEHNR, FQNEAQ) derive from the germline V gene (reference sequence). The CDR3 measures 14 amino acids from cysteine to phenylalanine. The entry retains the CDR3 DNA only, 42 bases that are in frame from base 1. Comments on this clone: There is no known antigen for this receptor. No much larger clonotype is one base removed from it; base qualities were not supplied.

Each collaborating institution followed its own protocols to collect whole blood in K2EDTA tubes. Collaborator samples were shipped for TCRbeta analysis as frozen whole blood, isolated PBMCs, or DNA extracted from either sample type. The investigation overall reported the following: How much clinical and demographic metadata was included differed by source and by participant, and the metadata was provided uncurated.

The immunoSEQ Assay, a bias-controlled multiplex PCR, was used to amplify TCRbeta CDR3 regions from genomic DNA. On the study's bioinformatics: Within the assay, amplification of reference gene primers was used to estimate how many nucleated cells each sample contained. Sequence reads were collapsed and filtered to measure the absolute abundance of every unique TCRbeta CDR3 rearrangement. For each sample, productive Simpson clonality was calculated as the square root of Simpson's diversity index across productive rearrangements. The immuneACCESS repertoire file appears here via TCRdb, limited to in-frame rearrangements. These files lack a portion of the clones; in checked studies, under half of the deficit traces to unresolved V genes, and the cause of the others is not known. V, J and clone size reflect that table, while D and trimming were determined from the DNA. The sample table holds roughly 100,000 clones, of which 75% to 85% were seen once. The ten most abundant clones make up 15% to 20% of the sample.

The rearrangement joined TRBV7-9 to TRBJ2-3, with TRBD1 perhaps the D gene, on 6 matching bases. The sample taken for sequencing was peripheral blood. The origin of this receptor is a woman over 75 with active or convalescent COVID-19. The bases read TGTGCCAGCAGCTTAGCACAGGGTTTAGATACGCAGTATTTT. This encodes CASSLAQGLDTQYF.